This T cell receptor (beta chain) emerged from a study of T cell responses to AZD1222 COVID-19 vaccine. Study-wide results and limits: An increase in Spike-specific TCR breadth and depth was observed after two AZD1222 doses.

In the case of this clone: Its antigen is unidentified.

The data were produced by immunoSEQ multiplex PCR, yet TCRdb's version contains in-frame clones alone and is incomplete. The sample contains 95,000 to 150,000 clones, roughly nine tenths of which appear only once. The TCR comes from an adult in good health. The sample here was peripheral blood, taken on day 0 of AZD1222 vaccination.

The CDR3 coding sequence is TGTGCCAGCAGTGAAGCGACAGGGGGCATGAATGAAAAACTGTTTTTT. Its translation is CASSEATGGMNEKLFF. V is TRBV6-1 and J is TRBJ1-4; 10 bases are a match to TRBD1. This CDR3 is built from 16 residues. J lost 5 bases, V lost 0 bases, and 3 bases had no gene match. Germline loops: CDR1 MNHNS, CDR2 SASEGT.